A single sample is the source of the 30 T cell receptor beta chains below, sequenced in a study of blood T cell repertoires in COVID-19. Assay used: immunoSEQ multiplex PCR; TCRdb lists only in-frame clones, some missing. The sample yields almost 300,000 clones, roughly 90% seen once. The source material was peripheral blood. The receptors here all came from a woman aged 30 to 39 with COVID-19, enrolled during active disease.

CDR3 nucleotide sequence: TGTGCCAGCAGCCAAGTAATCGCTAGCGGGGGGGAGGGTGCACAAGAGACCCAGTACTTC. Amino acid sequence: CASSQVIASGGEGAQETQYF. V usage is TRBV4-2 and J usage is TRBJ2-5; 12 nucleotides agree with TRBD2. The J segment lost 2 bases and the V segment lost 1 base, leaving 14 bases of the junction unmatched. Germline V gives CDR1 LGHNA, CDR2 YNFKEQ. The CDR3 length is 20 residues.

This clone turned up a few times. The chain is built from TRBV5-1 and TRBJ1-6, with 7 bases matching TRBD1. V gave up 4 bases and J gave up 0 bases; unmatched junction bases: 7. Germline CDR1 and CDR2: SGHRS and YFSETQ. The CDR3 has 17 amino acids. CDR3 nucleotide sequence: TGCGCCAGCAGCCAGGGGACAGCGAGCTCCTATAATTCACCCCTCCACTTT. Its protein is CASSQGTASSYNSPLHF.

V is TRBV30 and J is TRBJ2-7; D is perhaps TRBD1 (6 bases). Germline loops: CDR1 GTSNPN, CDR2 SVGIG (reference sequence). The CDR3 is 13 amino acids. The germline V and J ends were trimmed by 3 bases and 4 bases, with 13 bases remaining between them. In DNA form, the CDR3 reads TGTGCCTGGAGACGGGGACACCTATACGAGCAGTACTTC. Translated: CAWRRGHLYEQYF.

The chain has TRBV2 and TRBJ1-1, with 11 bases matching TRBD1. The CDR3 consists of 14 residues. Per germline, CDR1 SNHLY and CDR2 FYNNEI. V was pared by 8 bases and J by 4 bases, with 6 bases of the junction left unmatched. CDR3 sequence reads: CASFKDRGLTEAFF. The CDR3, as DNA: TGTGCCAGCTTTAAGGACAGGGGGCTCACTGAAGCTTTCTTT.

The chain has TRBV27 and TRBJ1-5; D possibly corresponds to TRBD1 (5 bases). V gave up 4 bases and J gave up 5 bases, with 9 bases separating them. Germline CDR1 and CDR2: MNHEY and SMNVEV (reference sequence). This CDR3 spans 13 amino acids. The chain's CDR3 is CASSWQGHQPQHF. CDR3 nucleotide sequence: TGTGCCAGCAGTTGGCAGGGCCATCAGCCCCAGCATTTT.

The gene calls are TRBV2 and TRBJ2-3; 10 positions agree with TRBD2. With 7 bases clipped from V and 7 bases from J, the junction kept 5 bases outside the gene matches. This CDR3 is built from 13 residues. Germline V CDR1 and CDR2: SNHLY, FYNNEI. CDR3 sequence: CASTGTSANTQYF. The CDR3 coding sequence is TGTGCCAGCACCGGGACTAGCGCCAATACGCAGTATTTT.

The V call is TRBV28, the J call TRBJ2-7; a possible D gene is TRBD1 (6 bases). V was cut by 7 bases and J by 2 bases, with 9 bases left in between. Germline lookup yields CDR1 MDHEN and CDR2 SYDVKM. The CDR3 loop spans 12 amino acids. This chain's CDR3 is CASTWGPYEQYF. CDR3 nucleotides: TGTGCCAGCACCTGGGGGCCCTACGAGCAGTACTTC.

CDR3 residues: CASSASRDRTYEQYF. CDR3 nucleotide sequence: TGTGCCAGCAGCGCCAGCCGGGACAGAACCTACGAGCAGTACTTC. This chain connects TRBV11-2 to TRBJ2-7; 7 positions agree with TRBD1. The V segment lost 5 bases and the J segment 2 bases; nucleotides outside the gene matches: 9. Germline V gives CDR1 SGHAT, CDR2 FQNNGV. This CDR3 has 15 amino acids.

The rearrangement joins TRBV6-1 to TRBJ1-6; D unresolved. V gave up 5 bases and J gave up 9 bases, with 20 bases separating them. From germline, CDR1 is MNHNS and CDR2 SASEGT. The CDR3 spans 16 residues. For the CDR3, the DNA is TGTGCCAGCAGTCAAGATTTTTTGGGCCATGGTTCACCCCTCCACTTT. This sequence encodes CASSQDFLGHGSPLHF.

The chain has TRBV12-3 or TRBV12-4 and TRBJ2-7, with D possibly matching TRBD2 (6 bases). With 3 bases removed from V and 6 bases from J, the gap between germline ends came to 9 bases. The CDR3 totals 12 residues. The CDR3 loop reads CASSFGGPEQYF. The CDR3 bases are TGTGCCAGCAGTTTTGGAGGGCCCGAGCAGTACTTC.

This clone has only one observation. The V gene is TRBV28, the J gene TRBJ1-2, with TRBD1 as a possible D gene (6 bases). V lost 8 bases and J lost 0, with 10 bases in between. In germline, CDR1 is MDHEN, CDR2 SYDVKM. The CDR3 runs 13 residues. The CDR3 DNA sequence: TGTGCCAGCGCGGACAGCACTAACTATGGCTACACCTTC. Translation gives CASADSTNYGYTF.

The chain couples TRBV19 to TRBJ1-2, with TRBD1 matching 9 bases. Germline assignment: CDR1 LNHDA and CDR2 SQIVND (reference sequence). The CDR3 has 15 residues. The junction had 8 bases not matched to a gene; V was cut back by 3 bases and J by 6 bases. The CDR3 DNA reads TGTGCCAGTAGTATCCCGACAGGGGGGGTTGATGGCTACACCTTC. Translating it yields CASSIPTGGVDGYTF.

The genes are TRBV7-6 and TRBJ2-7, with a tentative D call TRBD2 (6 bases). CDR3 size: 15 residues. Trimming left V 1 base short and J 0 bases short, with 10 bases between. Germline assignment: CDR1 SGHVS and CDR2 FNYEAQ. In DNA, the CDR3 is TGTGCCAGCAGCTTAGAGGAGGGTACCTCCTACGAGCAGTACTTC. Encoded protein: CASSLEEGTSYEQYF.

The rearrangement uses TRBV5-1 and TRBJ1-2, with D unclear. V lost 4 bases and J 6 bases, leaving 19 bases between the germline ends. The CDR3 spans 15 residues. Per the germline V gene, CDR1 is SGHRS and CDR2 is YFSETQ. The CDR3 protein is CASSPWRVSQNGYTF. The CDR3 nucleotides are TGCGCCAGCAGCCCATGGAGGGTGAGTCAGAATGGCTACACCTTC.

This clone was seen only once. This CDR3 reads CASSPPGSSGNTIYF. CDR3 sequence (DNA): TGTGCCAGCAGCCCCCCCGGGAGCTCTGGAAACACCATATATTTT. This sequence joins TRBV7-9 and TRBJ1-3; D not certain. V lost 5 bases, J lost 0 bases, and 11 bases lay in between. The CDR3 is 15 residues long. Per the germline V gene, CDR1 is SEHNR and CDR2 is FQNEAQ (reference sequence).

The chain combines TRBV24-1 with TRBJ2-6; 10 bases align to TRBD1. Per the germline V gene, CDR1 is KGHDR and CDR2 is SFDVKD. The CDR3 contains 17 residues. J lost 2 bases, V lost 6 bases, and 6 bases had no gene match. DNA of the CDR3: TGTGCCACCAGTCCCGGGACAGGGGTGACTGGGGCCAACGTCCTGACTTTC. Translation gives CATSPGTGVTGANVLTF.

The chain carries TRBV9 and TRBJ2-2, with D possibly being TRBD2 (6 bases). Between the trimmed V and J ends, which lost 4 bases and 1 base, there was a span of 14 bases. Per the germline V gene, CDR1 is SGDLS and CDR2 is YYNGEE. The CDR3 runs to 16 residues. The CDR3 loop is CASSPLEGRNTGELFF. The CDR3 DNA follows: TGTGCCAGCAGCCCTCTGGAGGGGAGGAACACCGGGGAGCTGTTTTTT.

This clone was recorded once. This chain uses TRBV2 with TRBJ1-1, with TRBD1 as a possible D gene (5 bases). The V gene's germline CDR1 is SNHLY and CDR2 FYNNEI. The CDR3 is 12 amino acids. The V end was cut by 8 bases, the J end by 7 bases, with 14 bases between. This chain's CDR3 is CASSGVGVEAFF. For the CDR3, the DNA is TGTGCCAGCTCGGGGGTTGGGGTTGAAGCTTTCTTT.

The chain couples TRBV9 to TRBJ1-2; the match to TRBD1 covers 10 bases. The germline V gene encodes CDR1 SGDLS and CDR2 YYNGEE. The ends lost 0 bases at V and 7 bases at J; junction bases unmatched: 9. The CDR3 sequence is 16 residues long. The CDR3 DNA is TGTGCCAGCAGCGTAGAGGGGACAGGGGCCAGTGGTGGCTACACCTTC. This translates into CASSVEGTGASGGYTF.

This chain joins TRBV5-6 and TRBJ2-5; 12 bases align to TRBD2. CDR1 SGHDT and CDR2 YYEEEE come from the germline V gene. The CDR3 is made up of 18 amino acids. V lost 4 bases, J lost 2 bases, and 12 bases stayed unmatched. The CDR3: CASSPWLLAGGLQETQYF. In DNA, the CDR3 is TGTGCCAGCAGCCCTTGGCTACTAGCGGGGGGACTTCAAGAGACCCAGTACTTC.

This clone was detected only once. DNA for the CDR3: TGTGCCAGCAGTAGCCCGCGGGCCGCAAATCAGCCCCAGCATTTT. As protein: CASSSPRAANQPQHF. The J gene is TRBJ1-5, the V gene TRBV6-5, with D unclear. Germline assignment: CDR1 MNHEY and CDR2 SVGAGI. Between the trimmed V and J ends, which lost 5 bases and 4 bases, there was a span of 15 bases. The CDR3 covers 15 residues.

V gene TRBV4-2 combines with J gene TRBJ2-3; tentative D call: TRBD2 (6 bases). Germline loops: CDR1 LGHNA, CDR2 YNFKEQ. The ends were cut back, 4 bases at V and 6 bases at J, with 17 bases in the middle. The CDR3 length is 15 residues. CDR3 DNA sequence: TGTGCCAGCAGCCCTGGACAAGCCCGGGGGGATACGCAGTATTTT. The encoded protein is CASSPGQARGDTQYF.

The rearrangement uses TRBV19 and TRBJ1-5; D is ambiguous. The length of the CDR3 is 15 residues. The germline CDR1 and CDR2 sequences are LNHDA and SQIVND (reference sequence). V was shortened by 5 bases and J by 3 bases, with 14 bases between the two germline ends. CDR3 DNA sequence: TGTGCCAGTAGTGACTTTGCGGCGACCAATCAGCCCCAGCATTTT. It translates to CASSDFAATNQPQHF.

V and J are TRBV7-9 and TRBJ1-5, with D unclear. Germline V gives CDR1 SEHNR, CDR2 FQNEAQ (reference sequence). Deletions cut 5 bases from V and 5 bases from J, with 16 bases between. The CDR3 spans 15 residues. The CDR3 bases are TGTGCCAGCAGCCCCTCACAGTCTGGTGATCAGCCCCAGCATTTT. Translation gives CASSPSQSGDQPQHF.

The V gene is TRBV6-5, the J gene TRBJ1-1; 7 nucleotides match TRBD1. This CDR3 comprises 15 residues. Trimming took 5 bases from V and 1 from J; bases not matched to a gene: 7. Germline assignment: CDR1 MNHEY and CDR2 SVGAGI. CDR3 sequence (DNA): TGTGCCAGCAGTAGACCAGGACAGGCGAACACTGAAGCTTTCTTT. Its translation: CASSRPGQANTEAFF.

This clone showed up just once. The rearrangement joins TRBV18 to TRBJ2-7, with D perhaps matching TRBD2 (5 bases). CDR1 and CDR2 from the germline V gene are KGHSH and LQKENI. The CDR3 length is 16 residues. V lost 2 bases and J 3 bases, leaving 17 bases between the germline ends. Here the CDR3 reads CASSPARARVIYEQYF. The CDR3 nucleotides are TGTGCCAGCTCACCAGCGCGGGCCCGGGTCATCTACGAGCAGTACTTC.

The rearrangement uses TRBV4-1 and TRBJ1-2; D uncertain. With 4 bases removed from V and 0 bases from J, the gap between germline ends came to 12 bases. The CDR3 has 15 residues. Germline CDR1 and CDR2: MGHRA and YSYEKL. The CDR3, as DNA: TGCGCCAGCAGCCTACCGGAGGATACTAACTATGGCTACACCTTC. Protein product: CASSLPEDTNYGYTF.

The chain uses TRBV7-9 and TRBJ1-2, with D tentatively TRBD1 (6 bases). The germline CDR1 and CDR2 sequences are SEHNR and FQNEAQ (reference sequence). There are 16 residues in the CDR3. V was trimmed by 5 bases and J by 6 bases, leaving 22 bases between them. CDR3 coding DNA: TGTGCCAGCAGCGACCCGGAACAGGGAAAAAGGGATGGCTACACCTTC. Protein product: CASSDPEQGKRDGYTF.

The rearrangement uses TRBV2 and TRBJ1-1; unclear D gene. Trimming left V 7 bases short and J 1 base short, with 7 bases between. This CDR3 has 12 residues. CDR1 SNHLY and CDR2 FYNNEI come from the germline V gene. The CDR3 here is CASIFGNTEAFF. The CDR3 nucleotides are TGTGCCAGCATTTTCGGGAACACTGAAGCTTTCTTT.

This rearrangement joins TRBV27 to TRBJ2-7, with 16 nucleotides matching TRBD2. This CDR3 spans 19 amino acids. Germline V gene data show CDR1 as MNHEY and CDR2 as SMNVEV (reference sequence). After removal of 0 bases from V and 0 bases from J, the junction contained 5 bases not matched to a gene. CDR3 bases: TGTGCCAGCAGTTTATCCGGGACTAGCGGGGGGGCCTTCTCCTACGAGCAGTACTTC. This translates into CASSLSGTSGGAFSYEQYF.